These 23 T cell receptor beta chains originate from one sample sequenced in a study of cytomegalovirus exposure and HLA in healthy donors. A multiplex PCR was run with 60 Vbeta primers and 13 Jbeta primers. Produced via immunoSEQ multiplex PCR; TCRdb's table is partial and in-frame only. The repertoire holds over 110,000 clones, 80% to 85% seen once, with around 1.2% in the top ten. The sample was PBMCs. Receptor source: a male donor in good health and CMV-seropositive.

The chain carries TRBV30 and TRBJ1-1, with D perhaps TRBD1 (6 bases). Germline CDR1 and CDR2: GTSNPN and SVGIG (reference sequence). This CDR3 contains 12 residues. CDR3 residues: CGYARGRVEAFF. The CDR3 region has the DNA TGTGGATACGCCAGGGGCCGAGTTGAAGCTTTCTTT.

The V gene is TRBV19, the J gene TRBJ1-1; 11 positions agree with TRBD1. V shed 5 bases and J 3 bases; nucleotides not matched to a gene: 11. This CDR3 is built from 17 residues. Germline V gene lookup returns CDR1 LNHDA and CDR2 SQIVND (reference sequence). CDR3 nucleotides: TGTGCCAGTAGTTACCCCCGGGACAGGGGGGGAGACACTGAAGCTTTCTTT. It translates to CASSYPRDRGGDTEAFF.

The CDR3, as DNA: TGCGCCAGCAGGGAGCTAGCGAAACAGTTCTTC. Translated, it gives CASRELAKQFF. The chain carries TRBV10-1 and TRBJ2-1; D perhaps matches TRBD2 (6 bases). This CDR3 spans 11 amino acids. V was shortened by 6 bases and J by 13 bases, with 13 bases between the two germline ends. Germline loops: CDR1 WNHNN, CDR2 SYGVQD (reference sequence).

This rearrangement joins TRBV18 to TRBJ1-1; D perhaps matches TRBD1 (6 bases). This CDR3 has 15 residues. The V end was cut by 6 bases, the J end by 0 bases, with 14 bases between. Looked up from germline, CDR1 is KGHSH and CDR2 is LQKENI. Here the CDR3 DNA reads TGTGCCAGCTCGAGTGCAGGGGTTATGAACACTGAAGCTTTCTTT. Protein sequence: CASSSAGVMNTEAFF.

The sample holds one count of this clone. The rearrangement uses TRBV9 and TRBJ2-1; 9 bases align to TRBD2. Trimming at V came to 4 bases and at J to 6 bases, leaving 11 bases not matched to a gene. The germline V gene encodes CDR1 SGDLS and CDR2 YYNGEE. The CDR3 sequence is 16 residues long. The CDR3 region is CASSSQVAGVGNEQFF. Written as DNA, the CDR3 is TGTGCCAGCAGCTCACAAGTAGCGGGAGTGGGCAATGAGCAGTTCTTC.

This chain uses TRBV2 with TRBJ1-2, with 8 bases lining up with TRBD1. Losses at the gene ends were 6 bases for V and 8 bases for J; bases not matched to a gene: 14. This CDR3 has 15 amino acids. Germline CDR1 SNHLY, CDR2 FYNNEI. Here the CDR3 reads CASSHPGQGIIGYTF. DNA for the CDR3: TGTGCCAGCAGCCACCCCGGACAGGGAATCATAGGCTACACCTTC.

The chain carries TRBV27 and TRBJ1-5, with D possibly matching TRBD1 (6 bases). The CDR3 is made up of 15 amino acids. Germline V gives CDR1 MNHEY, CDR2 SMNVEV (reference sequence). V lost 3 bases and J 5 bases, leaving 14 bases between the germline ends. CDR3 in DNA: TGTGCCAGCAGTTTGTCCCCGGGGGGCTATCAGCCCCAGCATTTT. Residues: CASSLSPGGYQPQHF.

The chain joins TRBV7-6 to TRBJ2-1, with 7 bases fitting TRBD1. The CDR3 runs 13 residues. V lost 5 bases and J lost 5; bases outside the gene matches: 3. CDR1 is SGHVS, CDR2 FNYEAQ, per germline. Written as DNA, the CDR3 is TGTGCCAGCAGCCAAGGGACAGACAATGAGCAGTTCTTC. Translated: CASSQGTDNEQFF.

The chain combines TRBV4-1 with TRBJ2-3, with 12 bases identical to TRBD2. Unmatched junction bases numbered 17, after V lost 2 bases and J lost 2 bases. The CDR3 extends over 21 amino acids. Germline V gene lookup returns CDR1 MGHRA and CDR2 YSYEKL. This chain's CDR3 is CASSQWSLAGGSPKYTDTQYF. The CDR3, as DNA: TGCGCCAGCAGCCAATGGAGTCTAGCGGGGGGGTCGCCAAAATACACAGATACGCAGTATTTT.

V and J are TRBV5-4 and TRBJ2-7, with D maybe TRBD2 (6 bases). CDR1 is SGHNT, CDR2 YYREEE, per germline (reference sequence). Trimming stripped 4 bases from V and 0 bases from J, with 14 bases between. This CDR3 contains 15 residues. CDR3 loop: CASSRDSRSSYEQYF. CDR3 sequence (DNA): TGTGCCAGCAGCCGGGACTCCAGGAGCTCCTACGAGCAGTACTTC.

In this sample, this clone turned up a few times. V and J are TRBV13 and TRBJ1-4; no clear D gene. Germline V lookup: CDR1 PRHDT, CDR2 FYEKMQ (reference sequence). Trimming stripped 4 bases from V and 3 bases from J, with 12 bases between. The CDR3 consists of 15 residues. This chain's CDR3 is CASSWPLGANEKLFF. CDR3 nucleotides: TGTGCCAGCAGCTGGCCGTTGGGAGCTAATGAAAAACTGTTTTTT.

V usage is TRBV7-9 and J usage is TRBJ2-7, with D tentatively TRBD1 (6 bases). This CDR3 contains 15 residues. Germline V gives CDR1 SEHNR, CDR2 FQNEAQ (reference sequence). V was clipped by 4 bases and J by 4 bases, with 17 bases between them. The CDR3 DNA reads as TGTGCCAGCAGCTCCCCCGGACAGTACCTTTACGAGCAGTACTTC. This sequence encodes CASSSPGQYLYEQYF.

The chain carries TRBV7-3 and TRBJ2-5; TRBD2 agrees at 7 bases. The CDR3 is 13 amino acids. After removal of 2 bases from V and 4 bases from J, the junction contained 1 base not matched to a gene. The V gene's germline CDR1 is SGHTA and CDR2 FQGTGA. The CDR3 reads CASSLSGGETQYF. Here the CDR3 DNA reads TGTGCCAGCAGCTTATCGGGAGGAGAGACCCAGTACTTC.

The rearrangement links TRBV7-3 to TRBJ1-2; the D gene is possibly TRBD1 (6 bases). This CDR3 spans 16 amino acids. Per germline, CDR1 SGHTA and CDR2 FQGTGA. Trimming pared 10 bases from V and 4 bases from J, leaving 25 bases between. The CDR3 coding sequence is TGTGCCACACTACCTGGGCGGGGGGGGCGATCCTATGGCTACACCTTC. This codes for CATLPGRGGRSYGYTF.

V is TRBV11-3 and J is TRBJ2-1; 9 bases are shared with TRBD1. Germline assignment: CDR1 SGHNT and CDR2 YENEEA. This CDR3 is built from 15 residues. J lost 4 bases, V lost 3 bases, and 4 bases had no gene match. CDR3 sequence: CASSFKGQGYNEQFF. The CDR3 DNA follows: TGTGCCAGCAGCTTTAAAGGACAGGGGTACAATGAGCAGTTCTTC.

The chain has TRBV28 and TRBJ2-1; no reliable D call. CDR1 and CDR2 (germline): MDHEN, SYDVKM. The CDR3 has 13 amino acids. V was shortened by 3 bases and J by 5 bases, with 8 bases between the two germline ends. The CDR3 sequence: CASSFPQNNEQFF. CDR3 DNA: TGTGCCAGCAGTTTCCCCCAGAACAATGAGCAGTTCTTC.

The rearrangement joins TRBV7-9 to TRBJ2-1; 11 nucleotides line up with TRBD1. With V trimmed by 5 bases and J by 6 bases, 6 bases remained unmatched. Germline loops: CDR1 SEHNR, CDR2 FQNEAQ (reference sequence). The CDR3 is made up of 15 amino acids. For the CDR3, the DNA is TGTGCCAGCAGCCCCCGGGACAGGGGGTCCAATGAGCAGTTCTTC. Translating it yields CASSPRDRGSNEQFF.

This clone was found once. The chain carries TRBV7-9 and TRBJ2-3, with 9 bases lining up with TRBD2. CDR3 length: 16 residues. CDR1 and CDR2 from the germline V gene are SEHNR and FQNEAQ (reference sequence). J lost 2 bases, V lost 5 bases, and 8 bases had no gene match. CDR3 sequence reads: CASSHGLASFTDTQYF. Here the CDR3 DNA reads TGTGCCAGCAGCCACGGACTAGCGAGCTTCACAGATACGCAGTATTTT. Together with reference TRBV7-9 and TRBJ2-3, the CDR3 gives the full variable domain: DTGVSQNPRHKITKRGQNVTFRCDPISEHNRLYWYRQTLGQGPEFLTYFQNEAQLEKSRLLSDRFSAERPKGSFSTLEIQRTEQGDSAMYLCASSHGLASFTDTQYFGPGTRLTVL.

This clone was seen just once. This rearrangement joins TRBV30 to TRBJ2-1; 11 bases fit TRBD2. Germline V gene sequence: CDR1 GTSNPN, CDR2 SVGIG (reference sequence). V shed 1 base and J 5 bases; nucleotides not matched to a gene: 7. The CDR3 has 16 amino acids. The CDR3 coding sequence is TGTGCCTGGAGTGCCCCGACTAGCGGGACAGACAATGAGCAGTTCTTC. This gives the protein CAWSAPTSGTDNEQFF.

This chain uses TRBV9 with TRBJ2-5; 9 nucleotides match TRBD1. CDR3 length equals 18 residues. The germline gives CDR1 SGDLS, CDR2 YYNGEE. The trim removed 0 bases at V and 5 bases at J, leaving 14 bases unmatched. The CDR3 nucleotides are TGTGCCAGCAGCGTAGCGTATGGTCGGGGACAGGGAGACGAGACCCAGTACTTC. Amino acids: CASSVAYGRGQGDETQYF.

The chain is built from TRBV6-5 and TRBJ2-2; no reliable D call. CDR1 MNHEY and CDR2 SVGAGI come from the germline V gene. Trimming shortened V by 6 bases and J by 3 bases, and 11 bases separated the two germline ends. The CDR3 runs 14 residues. CDR3 sequence reads: CASRHEVYTGELFF. DNA of the CDR3: TGTGCCAGCAGGCACGAGGTATACACCGGGGAGCTGTTTTTT.

This clone occurred once. V gene TRBV25-1 combines with J gene TRBJ2-5, with a weak D call TRBD1 (6 bases). The germline V gene encodes CDR1 MGHDK and CDR2 SYGVNS. V lost 3 bases to trimming and J lost 5 bases, with 22 bases between them. The CDR3 loop spans 17 amino acids. CDR3 loop: CASSDPFETGKSETQYF. The CDR3 DNA follows: TGTGCCAGCAGTGATCCCTTTGAAACAGGGAAATCGGAGACCCAGTACTTC.

The chain couples TRBV5-3 to TRBJ2-5; no definite D call. TRBV5-3 falls under the ORF class, with uncertain function. The CDR3 spans 16 residues. Trimming shortened V by 4 bases and J by 5 bases, and 21 bases separated the two germline ends. CDR3 coding DNA: TGTGCCAGAAGCCTGAGACCGGTCTCAGGCTCGGAGACCCAGTACTTC. This codes for CARSLRPVSGSETQYF.